Below are 15 T cell receptor beta chains sequenced from a single sample in a study of T cell responses to AZD1222 COVID-19 vaccine. Generated by immunoSEQ multiplex PCR, the TCRdb table keeps only in-frame clones and is missing some. Among some 140,000 clones, over 85% were seen once, and the ten largest hold 5% to 6.5%. The material was peripheral blood, obtained on day 0 of AZD1222 vaccination. All receptors come from an adult in good health.

The J gene is TRBJ2-3, the V gene TRBV10-3; 7 bases agree with TRBD1. The CDR3 extends over 14 amino acids. Germline-derived CDR1 and CDR2 are ENHRY and SYGVKD. V shed 6 bases and J 5 bases; nucleotides not matched to a gene: 8. CDR3 DNA: TGTGCCATCAGCCCGACAGGGCCGGGAGATACGCAGTATTTT. It codes for CAISPTGPGDTQYF.

This clone was detected once. V usage is TRBV9 and J usage is TRBJ2-3; possibly TRBD2 for D (5 bases). Per germline, CDR1 SGDLS and CDR2 YYNGEE. The V end was cut by 3 bases, the J end by 2 bases, with 19 bases between. The CDR3 has 17 amino acids. The CDR3 loop is CASSGKPYEGHTDTQYF. Written as DNA, the CDR3 is TGTGCCAGCAGCGGAAAGCCTTACGAGGGCCACACAGATACGCAGTATTTT.

The V call is TRBV5-1, the J call TRBJ1-1; D remains unclear. In germline, CDR1 is SGHRS, CDR2 YFSETQ. Between the trimmed V and J ends, which lost 4 bases and 0 bases, there was a span of 13 bases. The CDR3 loop spans 15 amino acids. DNA for the CDR3: TGCGCCAGCAGCCTCGTCCAGAGCATGAACACTGAAGCTTTCTTT. Protein product: CASSLVQSMNTEAFF.

Points on this clone: The same CDR3 arises from other DNA sequences in this sample as well. The chain joins TRBV11-1 to TRBJ1-3, with D unresolved. Germline CDR1 SGHAT, CDR2 FQDESV (reference sequence). V shed 5 bases and J shed 1 base, with 9 bases lying between them. CDR3 length equals 14 residues. The CDR3 region is CASSLTLSGNTIYF. CDR3 coding DNA: TGTGCCAGCAGCCTGACCCTATCTGGAAACACCATATATTTT. Supplemented by reference TRBV11-1 and TRBJ1-3, the full variable domain reads EAEVAQSPRYKITEKSQAVAFWCDPISGHATLYWYRQILGQGPELLVQFQDESVVDDSQLPKDRFSAERLKGVDSTLKIQPAELGDSAMYLCASSLTLSGNTIYFGEGSWLTVV.

The J gene is TRBJ1-2, the V gene TRBV27; the D is unclear. The CDR3 spans 13 residues. Germline loops: CDR1 MNHEY, CDR2 SMNVEV (reference sequence). Trimming left V 6 bases short and J 6 bases short, with 14 bases between. CDR3 sequence: CASSLDMIHGYTF. The CDR3, as DNA: TGTGCCAGCAGCCTAGACATGATTCATGGCTACACCTTC.

The chain links TRBV5-5 to TRBJ1-4; D may be TRBD1 (6 bases). The CDR3 is made up of 17 amino acids. The V end was cut by 2 bases, the J end by 7 bases, with 21 bases between. Germline loops: CDR1 SGHKS, CDR2 YYEKEE (reference sequence). The CDR3: CASSFHRDNRVSEKLFF. The CDR3 DNA reads as TGTGCCAGCAGCTTTCACCGGGACAATCGAGTCAGTGAAAAACTGTTTTTT.

The gene calls are TRBV27 and TRBJ2-3, with D possibly being TRBD2 (5 bases). CDR1 and CDR2 (germline): MNHEY, SMNVEV (reference sequence). The CDR3 has 15 residues. V lost 3 bases to trimming and J lost 5 bases, with 15 bases between them. The CDR3 loop is CASSFDRGAKDTQYF. The CDR3 nucleotides are TGTGCCAGCAGTTTCGACCGGGGAGCGAAAGATACGCAGTATTTT.

In DNA, the CDR3 is TGTGCCAGCAGCCCTGGCTACGGGTATGGCTACACCTTC. This codes for CASSPGYGYGYTF. V is TRBV12-3 or TRBV12-4 and J is TRBJ1-2, with D uncertain. V was trimmed by 6 bases and J by 5 bases, leaving 13 bases between them. The CDR3 loop spans 13 amino acids.

This sequence joins TRBV5-4 and TRBJ1-2, with TRBD1 as a possible D gene (5 bases). Germline CDR1 and CDR2: SGHNT and YYREEE (reference sequence). The germline V and J ends were trimmed by 2 bases and 2 bases, with 13 bases remaining between them. This CDR3 contains 15 residues. CDR3 nucleotide sequence: TGTGCCAGCAGCTTCTTGATGGGGGAGAACTATGGCTACACCTTC. Amino acids: CASSFLMGENYGYTF.

The chain recombines TRBV7-9 with TRBJ1-1; no clear D gene. V lost 8 bases to trimming and J lost 6 bases, with 13 bases between them. The length of the CDR3 is 12 residues. Germline-derived CDR1 and CDR2 are SEHNR and FQNEAQ (reference sequence). The CDR3 here is CASSLSGAEAFF. The CDR3 bases are TGTGCCAGCTCCCTGAGTGGAGCTGAAGCTTTCTTT.

This chain uses TRBV27 with TRBJ2-1, with 15 bases identical to TRBD2. Germline lookup yields CDR1 MNHEY and CDR2 SMNVEV (reference sequence). This CDR3 contains 16 residues. Trimming removed 4 bases from V and 9 bases from J; junction bases left unmatched: 7. CDR3 in DNA: TGTGCCAGCAGTTATTTGGGACTAGCGGGAGGTAGTGAGCAGTTCTTC. Translation gives CASSYLGLAGGSEQFF.

The chain employs TRBV5-4 and TRBJ1-1; D is ambiguous. V was shortened by 4 bases and J by 1 base, with 8 bases between the two germline ends. Germline-derived CDR1 and CDR2 are SGHNT and YYREEE (reference sequence). This CDR3 contains 13 residues. The DNA of the CDR3 is TGTGCCAGCAGCCGCCGAGAGAACACTGAAGCTTTCTTT. As protein: CASSRRENTEAFF.

The CDR3, as DNA: TGTGCCAGCAGAGCGCAGGGTGGAGAGACCCAGTACTTC. Its translation is CASRAQGGETQYF. The chain combines TRBV25-1 with TRBJ2-5, with D possibly matching TRBD1 (5 bases). This CDR3 is built from 13 residues. Germline V lookup: CDR1 MGHDK, CDR2 SYGVNS. V was shortened by 6 bases and J by 4 bases, with 12 bases between the two germline ends.

The chain joins TRBV25-1 to TRBJ2-2; D is unclear. The CDR3 runs to 13 residues. The V end lost 1 base, the J end lost 3 bases, and 3 bases lay between the germline ends. Per the germline V gene, CDR1 is MGHDK and CDR2 is SYGVNS. The CDR3 here is CASSELYTGELFF. The CDR3 DNA sequence: TGTGCCAGCAGTGAATTGTACACCGGGGAGCTGTTTTTT.

CDR3 sequence (DNA): TGTGCCAGCAGCCCTGGCAACTATGGCTACACCTTC. It translates to CASSPGNYGYTF. The chain has TRBV7-2 and TRBJ1-2, with D unclear. Trimming cost V 5 bases and J 2 bases, with 6 bases left between them. The CDR3 length is 12 residues. Germline V gene data show CDR1 as SGHTA and CDR2 as FQGNSA.